This TCR beta chain is from a study of T cells after yellow fever vaccination. Trimming removed 1 base at V and 1 base at J, with 4 bases between. The CDR3 extends over 14 amino acids. Germline values: CDR1 MGHRA, CDR2 YSYEKL. TCRdb reprocessed the 5' RACE reads with MiXCR, giving one entry per CDR3 protein. The sample comprises 360,000 or so distinct CDR3 sequences, around a tenth of which are singletons, and around 19% rests with the top ten. The sequence derives from a man younger than 35 who received the YFV17D yellow fever vaccine. Sample: PBMCs, taken on the day of the first yellow fever vaccination. The chain combines TRBV4-1 with TRBJ2-2; D ambiguous. The DNA for the CDR3 is TGCGCCAGCAGCCAAGCGGGGAACACCGGGGAGCTGTTTTTT. Translation: CASSQAGNTGELFF.